This TCR beta chain originates from a study of cytotoxic CD8 clonotypes in ibrutinib-treated CLL. TCRdb's copy holds only in-frame clones and misses some; the assay was immunoSEQ multiplex PCR. The table records about 97,000 clones, more than 75% of them present only once. Genomic DNA in an amount of around 2 micrograms was extracted from cryopreserved PBMCs and used for the preparation of TCR beta libraries. V was cut by 6 bases and J by 4 bases, with 13 bases left in between. The germline CDR1 and CDR2 sequences are SNHLY and FYNNEI. CDR3 length: 14 residues. Sequenced here: PBMCs, sampled after 12 months of ibrutinib treatment. V and J are TRBV2 and TRBJ1-5; possible D gene TRBD1, 6 bases. This clonotype originated in a human donor with chronic lymphocytic leukemia. CDR3 protein: CASSDKQGNQPQHF. As DNA, the CDR3 is TGTGCCAGCAGCGATAAACAGGGAAATCAGCCCCAGCATTTT.